The rows below give T cell receptor beta chains drawn from one sample of a study of cytomegalovirus exposure and HLA in healthy donors. The table came from immunoSEQ multiplex PCR; TCRdb's copy has only in-frame clones and leaves some out. Among about 100,000 clones, about 68% were seen once, and the ten largest hold 3.8%. Sequences were obtained from PBMCs. The receptor source for this set is a young man in good health and CMV-seropositive. Both conserved end residues are part of each CDR3. Each record gives: D gene, V gene, clone size, CDR3 protein. D genes are given only for firm matches. Some rows mark clone size as missing; the rest say once, few, many or name a class of expanded clone.

>.|TRBV5-6|.
CASSHMTRKHNTQYF
>.|TRBV30|.
CAWSVLRGGSDTQYF
>TRBD1|TRBV11-2|.
CASSLGEGTGIYEQYF
>.|TRBV5-5|.
CASSFEPWSSYEQYF
>.|TRBV2|few
CASSSTDTQYF
>.|TRBV19|.
CASSIGSAEAFF
>.|TRBV5-1|.
CASTGDLSYEQYF
>.|TRBV7-9|.
CASSLVQGTYNEQFF
>.|TRBV7-6|.
CASSPGRPGTGELFF
>.|TRBV10-3|.
CAISEGDQPQHF
>.|TRBV5-1|.
CASSLGDTYTDTQYF
>TRBD2|TRBV2|.
CASKMRTSGEEAQYF
>TRBD1|TRBV11-1|.
CASSLRDRVPEQFF
>.|TRBV6-6|medium-sized
CASSAGISTNEKLFF
>.|TRBV10-3|few
CAIRPRERHEQYF
>TRBD1|TRBV5-5|.
CASSLIYRGPDYGYTF
>.|TRBV5-1|few
CASSLGYFQETQYF
>TRBD2|TRBV2|.
CASSVPGLAGDETQYF
>.|TRBV6-6|.
CASSGGWETQYF
>TRBD2|TRBV11-2|.
CASSSGGGDTQYF
>TRBD2|TRBV6-6|.
CASSYPPSGVYEQYF
>.|TRBV5-1|.
CASSLQGFDTEAFF
>.|TRBV27|.
CASSLRGPQETQYF
>.|TRBV10-3|few
CATSTGYEQYF
>TRBD1|TRBV7-7|few
CASSLAPTGKNYEQYF
>.|TRBV4-1|.
CASSQEKAAAPYEQYF
>TRBD1|TRBV23-1|.
CASSLRGRVLKGELFF
>.|TRBV27|.
CASSQMGSGETQYF
>TRBD2|TRBV5-5|.
CASSFALAGGLDEQFF
>.|TRBV2|.
CASSEQEGFEQYF
>.|TRBV7-2|.
CASTFGFVGETEAFF
>TRBD2|TRBV6-6|once
CASTWGQAGGDEQYF
>.|TRBV18|few
CASSPLGGSTDTQYF
>.|TRBV19|.
CASSDTAASSGANVLTF
>TRBD2|TRBV6-1|.
CASSEARLAGGSHQFF
>.|TRBV27|.
CASSLRGPPYNEQFF
>TRBD1|TRBV19|.
CASRAGTGKNEKLFF
>TRBD1|TRBV2|.
CASSSTGGGAAQHF
>TRBD1|TRBV28|.
CASSSTGEPQHF
>TRBD1|TRBV18|once
CASSLDRGATEAFF
>TRBD1|TRBV7-8|.
CASSSRGSGGNQPQHF
>TRBD1|TRBV6-1|.
CASSDLRDRGPHSPLHF
>.|TRBV6-1|.
CASSVHSFATNEKLFF
>TRBD2|TRBV10-3|.
CAIIASGGTNTGGLFF
>.|TRBV5-1|.
CASSLAAGLETQYF
>.|TRBV4-2|once
CASSQTGTNYGYTF
>.|TRBV4-2|.
CASSQQGFTYEQYF
>TRBD2|TRBV7-9|.
CASSAPGGPYEQYF
>.|TRBV7-2|.
CASSPPFTDTQYF
>TRBD1|TRBV5-5|.
CASSFLSGQQETQYF